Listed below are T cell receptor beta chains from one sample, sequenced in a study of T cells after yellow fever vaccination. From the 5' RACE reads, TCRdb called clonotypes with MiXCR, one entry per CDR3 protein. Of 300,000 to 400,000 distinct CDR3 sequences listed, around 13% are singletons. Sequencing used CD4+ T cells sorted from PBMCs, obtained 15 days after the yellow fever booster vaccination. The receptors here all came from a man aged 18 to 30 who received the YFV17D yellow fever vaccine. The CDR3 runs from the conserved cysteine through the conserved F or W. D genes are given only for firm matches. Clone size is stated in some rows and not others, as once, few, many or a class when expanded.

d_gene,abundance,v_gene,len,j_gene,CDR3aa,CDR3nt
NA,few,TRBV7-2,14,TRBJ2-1,CASSFKGSFDEQFF,TGTGCCAGCAGCTTCAAAGGAAGTTTTGATGAGCAGTTCTTC
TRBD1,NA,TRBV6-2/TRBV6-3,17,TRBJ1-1,CASSYPLYRGGDTEAFF,TGTGCCAGCAGTTACCCGCTCTACAGGGGGGGAGACACTGAAGCTTTCTTT
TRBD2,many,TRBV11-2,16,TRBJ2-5,CASSLRSGGLQETQYF,TGTGCCAGCAGCTTACGGAGCGGGGGGTTACAAGAGACCCAGTACTTC
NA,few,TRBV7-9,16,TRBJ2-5,CASSSKYNQGGETQYF,TGTGCCAGCAGCTCAAAATATAACCAGGGTGGGGAGACCCAGTACTTC
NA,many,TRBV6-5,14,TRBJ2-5,CASSPPGLQETQYF,TGTGCCAGCAGCCCCCCCGGGCTCCAAGAGACCCAGTACTTC
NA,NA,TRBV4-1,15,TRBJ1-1,CASSQGPDPDTEAFF,TGCGCCAGCAGCCAAGGTCCGGACCCTGACACTGAAGCTTTCTTT
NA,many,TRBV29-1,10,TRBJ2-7,CSVGTDEQYF,TGCAGCGTGGGGACGGACGAGCAGTACTTC
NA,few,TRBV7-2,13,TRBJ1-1,CASSQFTSTEAFF,TGTGCCAGCAGCCAATTCACCTCCACTGAAGCTTTCTTT
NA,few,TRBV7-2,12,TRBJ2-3,CASSPHVGTQYF,TGTGCCAGCAGCCCCCATGTTGGTACGCAGTATTTT
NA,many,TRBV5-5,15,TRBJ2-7,CASSLRSQRGYEQYF,TGTGCCAGCAGCTTAAGGTCCCAGAGAGGCTACGAGCAGTACTTC
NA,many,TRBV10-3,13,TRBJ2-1,CAISETRGNEQFF,TGTGCCATCAGTGAGACTAGAGGGAATGAGCAGTTCTTC
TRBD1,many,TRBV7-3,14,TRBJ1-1,CASSEQGANTEAFF,TGTGCCAGCAGCGAACAGGGGGCGAACACTGAAGCTTTCTTT
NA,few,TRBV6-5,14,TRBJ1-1,CASRGGSHNTEAFF,TGTGCCAGCAGGGGAGGGTCCCATAACACTGAAGCTTTCTTT
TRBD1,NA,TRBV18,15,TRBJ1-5,CASSPDRGGVQPQHF,TGTGCCAGCTCACCAGACAGGGGAGGGGTTCAGCCCCAGCATTTT
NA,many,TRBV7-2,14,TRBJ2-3,CASSDTGSTDTQYF,TGTGCCAGCAGCGACACAGGGAGCACAGATACGCAGTATTTT
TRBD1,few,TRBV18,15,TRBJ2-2,CASSSDRGPGGELFF,TGTGCCAGCTCATCGGACAGGGGGCCTGGCGGGGAGCTGTTTTTT
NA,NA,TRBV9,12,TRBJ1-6,CASSVGDSPLHF,TGTGCCAGCAGCGTCGGGGATTCACCCCTCCACTTT
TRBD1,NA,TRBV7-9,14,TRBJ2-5,CASSSQTGEETQYF,TGTGCCAGCAGCTCCCAGACAGGGGAAGAGACCCAGTACTTC
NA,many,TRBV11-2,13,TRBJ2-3,CASSLDLANTQYF,TGTGCCAGCAGCTTAGATCTCGCCAATACGCAGTATTTT
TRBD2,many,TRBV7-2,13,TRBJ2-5,CASSSGGFETQYF,TGTGCCAGCAGCTCGGGAGGATTTGAGACCCAGTACTTC
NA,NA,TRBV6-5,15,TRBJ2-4,CASSYGAAAKNIQYF,TGTGCCAGCAGTTACGGGGCGGCAGCCAAAAACATTCAGTACTTC
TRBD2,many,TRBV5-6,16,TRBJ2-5,CASSLERGLPQETQYF,TGTGCCAGCAGCTTGGAACGGGGACTACCCCAAGAGACCCAGTACTTC
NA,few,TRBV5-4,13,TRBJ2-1,CASSGGQIGKQFF,TGTGCCAGCAGCGGGGGCCAAATCGGTAAGCAGTTCTTC
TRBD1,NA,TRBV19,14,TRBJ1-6,CASAAGQRNSPLHF,TGTGCCAGCGCCGCGGGACAGAGGAATTCACCCCTCCACTTT
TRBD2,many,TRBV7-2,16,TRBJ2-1,CASSLSRASGGSEQFF,TGTGCCAGCAGCTTGTCACGAGCTAGCGGGGGTTCTGAGCAGTTCTTC
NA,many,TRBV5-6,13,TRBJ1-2,CASSLTLHYGYTF,TGTGCCAGCAGCTTGACACTCCACTATGGCTACACCTTC
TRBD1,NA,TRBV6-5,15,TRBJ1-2,CASRSGPGGYYGYTF,TGTGCCAGCAGGTCAGGTCCAGGGGGCTACTATGGCTACACCTTC
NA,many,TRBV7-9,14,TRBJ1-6,CASSFSQGGSPLHF,TGTGCCAGCAGCTTCAGCCAGGGTGGTTCACCCCTCCACTTT
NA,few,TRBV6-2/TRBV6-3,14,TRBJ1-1,CASRFQGKNTEAFF,TGTGCCAGCAGATTTCAGGGGAAGAACACTGAAGCTTTCTTT
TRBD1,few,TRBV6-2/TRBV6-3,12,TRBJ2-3,CASSGQGNTQYF,TGTGCCAGCTCCGGACAGGGAAATACGCAGTATTTT
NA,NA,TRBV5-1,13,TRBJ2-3,CASSILREDTQYF,TGCGCCAGCAGCATACTCAGGGAAGATACGCAGTATTTT
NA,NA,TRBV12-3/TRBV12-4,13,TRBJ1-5,CASSLGQIQPQHF,TGTGCCAGCAGTTTAGGACAGATTCAGCCCCAGCATTTT
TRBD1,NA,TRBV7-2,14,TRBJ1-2,CASKWTGGGYGYTF,TGTGCCAGCAAATGGACAGGGGGCGGCTATGGCTACACCTTC
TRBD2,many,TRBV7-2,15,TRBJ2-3,CASSYSGGETDTQYF,TGTGCCAGCAGCTATAGCGGGGGGGAGACAGATACGCAGTATTTT
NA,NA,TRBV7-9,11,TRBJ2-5,CASRSQETQYF,TGTGCCAGCCGAAGCCAAGAGACCCAGTACTTC
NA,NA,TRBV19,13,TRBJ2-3,CASKAAGVDTQYF,TGTGCCAGTAAGGCGGCGGGTGTTGATACGCAGTATTTT
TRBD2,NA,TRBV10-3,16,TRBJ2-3,CAISESAGGPTDTQYF,TGTGCCATCAGTGAGTCGGCGGGGGGACCCACAGATACGCAGTATTTT
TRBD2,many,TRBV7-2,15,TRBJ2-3,CASSLIAGAGDTQYF,TGTGCCAGCAGCTTAATAGCGGGGGCGGGGGATACGCAGTATTTT
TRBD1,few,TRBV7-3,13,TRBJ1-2,CASSPGTGFGYTF,TGTGCCAGCAGCCCCGGGACAGGGTTTGGCTACACCTTC
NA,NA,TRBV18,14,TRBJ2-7,CASSPSPVGGEQYF,TGTGCCAGCTCACCCTCCCCGGTCGGGGGAGAGCAGTACTTC
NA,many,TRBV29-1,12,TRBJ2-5,CSILTEPETQYF,TGCAGCATCTTGACAGAACCAGAGACCCAGTACTTC